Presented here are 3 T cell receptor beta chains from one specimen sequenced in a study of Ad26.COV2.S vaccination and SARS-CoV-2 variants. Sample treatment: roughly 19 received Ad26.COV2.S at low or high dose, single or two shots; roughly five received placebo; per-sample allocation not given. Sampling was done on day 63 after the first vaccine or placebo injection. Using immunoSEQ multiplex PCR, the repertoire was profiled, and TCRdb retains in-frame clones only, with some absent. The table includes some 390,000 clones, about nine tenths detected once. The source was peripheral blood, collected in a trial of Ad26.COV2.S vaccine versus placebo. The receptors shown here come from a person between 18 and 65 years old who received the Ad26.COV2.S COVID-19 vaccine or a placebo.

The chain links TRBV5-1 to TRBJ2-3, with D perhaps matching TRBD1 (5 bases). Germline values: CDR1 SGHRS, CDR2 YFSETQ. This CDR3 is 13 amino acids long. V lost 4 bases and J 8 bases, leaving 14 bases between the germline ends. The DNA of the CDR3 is TGCGCCAGCAGCCCCCCAGGGCGCGGTACGCAGTATTTT. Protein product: CASSPPGRGTQYF.

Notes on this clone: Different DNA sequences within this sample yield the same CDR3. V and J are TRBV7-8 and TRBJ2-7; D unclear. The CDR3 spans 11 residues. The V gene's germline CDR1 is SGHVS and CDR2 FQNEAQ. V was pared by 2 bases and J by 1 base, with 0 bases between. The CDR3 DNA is TGTGCCAGCAGCTTATCCTACGAGCAGTACTTC. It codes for CASSLSYEQYF.

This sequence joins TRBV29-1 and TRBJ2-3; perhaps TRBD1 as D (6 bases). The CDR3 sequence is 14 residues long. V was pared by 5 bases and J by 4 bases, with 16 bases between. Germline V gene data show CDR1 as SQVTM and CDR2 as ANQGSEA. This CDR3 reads CSVSRDNKADTQYF. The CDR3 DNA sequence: TGCAGCGTTTCCCGGGACAATAAGGCAGATACGCAGTATTTT.